One sample yielded the 5 T cell receptor beta chains listed below, sequenced in a study of cytomegalovirus exposure and HLA in healthy donors. Primers: 60 Vbeta forward and 13 Jbeta reverse. Repertoires were generated with immunoSEQ multiplex PCR, while TCRdb's copy carries only in-frame clones and drops some. Among 130,000 or so clones listed, 77% were seen once. The sequenced material came from PBMCs. The source is a female donor in good health and CMV-seronegative.

The chain carries TRBV18 and TRBJ2-6; D might be TRBD1 (5 bases). The CDR3 spans 18 residues. Germline lookup yields CDR1 KGHSH and CDR2 LQKENI. Trimming left V 0 bases short and J 0 bases short, with 12 bases between. In nucleotides, the CDR3 is TGTGCCAGCTCACCACCAAGGGGCGTCAGCTCTGGGGCCAACGTCCTGACTTTC. Protein product: CASSPPRGVSSGANVLTF.

The chain carries TRBV7-9 and TRBJ2-2; TRBD2 matches at 7 bases. The CDR3 consists of 16 residues. The V and J ends lost 2 bases and 3 bases, in that order; junction bases with no gene match: 6. Germline lookup yields CDR1 SEHNR and CDR2 FQNEAQ (reference sequence). CDR3 residues: CASSLNGLVDTGELFF. The DNA for the CDR3 is TGTGCCAGCAGCTTAAACGGACTAGTTGACACCGGGGAGCTGTTTTTT.

The V gene is TRBV7-9, the J gene TRBJ1-4; 9 nucleotides match TRBD1. CDR1 and CDR2 (germline): SEHNR, FQNEAQ (reference sequence). This CDR3 spans 15 amino acids. V gave up 4 bases and J gave up 8 bases; unmatched junction bases: 8. CDR3 protein: CASSSRGQGEEKLFF. CDR3 sequence (DNA): TGTGCCAGCAGCTCCAGGGGACAGGGTGAAGAAAAACTGTTTTTT.

This sequence joins TRBV29-1 and TRBJ2-7, with D unresolved. Between the trimmed V and J ends, which lost 4 bases and 3 bases, there was a span of 16 bases. The CDR3 is 14 residues long. CDR1 and CDR2 (germline): SQVTM, ANQGSEA. DNA of the CDR3: TGCAGCGTTGGACGACCGGAGAATGACTACGAGCAGTACTTC. This sequence encodes CSVGRPENDYEQYF.

The chain combines TRBV25-1 with TRBJ1-4, with a weak D call TRBD1 (6 bases). This CDR3 spans 13 amino acids. The germline gives CDR1 MGHDK, CDR2 SYGVNS. V gave up 5 bases and J gave up 10 bases, with 14 bases separating them. The CDR3 reads CASSQGLRGKLFF. The CDR3 DNA follows: TGTGCCAGCAGTCAGGGGCTCAGAGGAAAACTGTTTTTT.